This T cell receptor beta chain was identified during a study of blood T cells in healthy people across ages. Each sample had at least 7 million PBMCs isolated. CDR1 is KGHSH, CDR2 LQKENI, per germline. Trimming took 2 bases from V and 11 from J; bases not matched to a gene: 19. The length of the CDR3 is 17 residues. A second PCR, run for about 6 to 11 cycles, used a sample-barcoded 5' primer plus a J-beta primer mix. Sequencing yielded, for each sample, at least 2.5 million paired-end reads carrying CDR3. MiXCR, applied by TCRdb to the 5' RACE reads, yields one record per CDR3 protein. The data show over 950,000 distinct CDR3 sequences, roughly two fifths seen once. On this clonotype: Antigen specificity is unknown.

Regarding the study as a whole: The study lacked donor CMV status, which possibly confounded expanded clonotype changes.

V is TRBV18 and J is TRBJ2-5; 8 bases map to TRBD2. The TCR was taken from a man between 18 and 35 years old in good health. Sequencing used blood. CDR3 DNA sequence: TGTGCCAGCTCACCAAAAACTAGCGGAGCCTCCTACAATGAGCAGTACTTC. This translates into CASSPKTSGASYNEQYF. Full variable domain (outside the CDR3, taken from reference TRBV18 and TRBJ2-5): NAGVMQNPRHLVRRRGQEARLRCSPMKGHSHVYWYRQLPEEGLKFMVYLQKENIIDESGMPKERFSAEFPKEGPSILRIQQVVRGDSAAYFCASSPKTSGASYNEQYFGPGTRLLVL.